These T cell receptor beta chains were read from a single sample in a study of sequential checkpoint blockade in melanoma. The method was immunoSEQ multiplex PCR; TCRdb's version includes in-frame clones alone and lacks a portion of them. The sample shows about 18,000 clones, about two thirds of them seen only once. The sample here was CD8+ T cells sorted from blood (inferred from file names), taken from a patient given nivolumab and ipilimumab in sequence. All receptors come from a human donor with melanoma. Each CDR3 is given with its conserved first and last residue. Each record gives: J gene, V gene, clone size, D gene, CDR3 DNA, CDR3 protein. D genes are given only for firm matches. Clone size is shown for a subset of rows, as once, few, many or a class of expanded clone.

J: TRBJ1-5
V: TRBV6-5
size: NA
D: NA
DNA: TGTGCCAGCAGTTATCGTAGCAATCAGCCCCAGCATTTT
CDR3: CASSYRSNQPQHF

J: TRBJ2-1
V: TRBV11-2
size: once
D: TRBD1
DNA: TGTGCCAGCAGCCTATGGACAGGGGGCAGTGACAATGAGCAGTTCTTC
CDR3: CASSLWTGGSDNEQFF

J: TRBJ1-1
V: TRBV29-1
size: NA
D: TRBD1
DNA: TGCAGCGTTCCCCAGGGGGGCACTGAAGCTTTCTTT
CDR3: CSVPQGGTEAFF

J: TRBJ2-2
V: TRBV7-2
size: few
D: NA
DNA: TGTGCCAGCAGCAGGGGCTTCACCGGGGAGCTGTTTTTT
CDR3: CASSRGFTGELFF

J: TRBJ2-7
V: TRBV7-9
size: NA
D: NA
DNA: TGTGCCAGCAGCGAAACAATCAGGGAACACTACGAGCAGTACTTC
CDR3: CASSETIREHYEQYF

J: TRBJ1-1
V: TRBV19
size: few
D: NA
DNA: TGTGCCAGTAGTAACACAGCTTATTATGAAGCTTTCTTT
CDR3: CASSNTAYYEAFF

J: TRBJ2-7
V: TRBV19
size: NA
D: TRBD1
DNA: TGTGCCAGTAGTTCCGCGACAGGGGCCATATACGAGCAGTACTTC
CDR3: CASSSATGAIYEQYF

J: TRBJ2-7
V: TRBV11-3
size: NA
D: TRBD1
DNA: TGTGCCAGCAGCTTAGTAAGTAGAGGACAGGGCCGAACCTACGAGCAGTACTTC
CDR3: CASSLVSRGQGRTYEQYF

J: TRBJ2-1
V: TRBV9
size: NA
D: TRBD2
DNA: TGTGCCAGCAGCTTTAGCGGGAGAGACCGGAATGAGCAGTTCTTC
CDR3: CASSFSGRDRNEQFF

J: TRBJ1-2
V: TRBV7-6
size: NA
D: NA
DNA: TGTGCCAGCAGCTTAGAGGCAGGGCCCCCGGACGGCTACACCTTC
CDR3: CASSLEAGPPDGYTF

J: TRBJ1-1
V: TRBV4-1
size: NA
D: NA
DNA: TGCGCCAGCAGCCAAGTACGATTGACAGTGAACACTGAAGCTTTCTTT
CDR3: CASSQVRLTVNTEAFF

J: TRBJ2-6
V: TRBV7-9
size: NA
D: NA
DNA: TGTGCCAGCAGTTACCAGGGCTCTGGGGCCAACGTCCTGACTTTC
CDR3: CASSYQGSGANVLTF

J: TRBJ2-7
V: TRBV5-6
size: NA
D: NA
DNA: TGTGCCAGCAGCTTGGGCCCACTTCTTCGTTTC
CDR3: CASSLGPLLRF

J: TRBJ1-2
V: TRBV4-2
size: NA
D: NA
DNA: TGTGCCAGCAGCCAAAGCGTAGAGACGACCTTTTCCACCTTC
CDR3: CASSQSVETTFSTF

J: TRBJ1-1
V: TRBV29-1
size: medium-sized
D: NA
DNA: TGCAGCGTTGCGGGGGGCGCAAGGGACACTGAAGCTTTCTTT
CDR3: CSVAGGARDTEAFF

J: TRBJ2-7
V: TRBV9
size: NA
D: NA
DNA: TGTGCCAGCAGCGTAGGCAGGGAAACCTACGAGCAGTACTTC
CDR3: CASSVGRETYEQYF

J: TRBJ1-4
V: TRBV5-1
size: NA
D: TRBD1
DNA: TGCGCCAGCAGCCCCGACAGGGCGGGGGAAAAACTGTTTTTT
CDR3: CASSPDRAGEKLFF

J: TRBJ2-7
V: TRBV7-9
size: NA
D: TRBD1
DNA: TGTGCCAGCAGCTCAGGACAGGGGGGAGAGCAGTACTTC
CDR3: CASSSGQGGEQYF

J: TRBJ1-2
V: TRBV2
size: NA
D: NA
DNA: TGTGCCAGCAGTGACGAACAGGGTCTTAACTATGGCTACACCTTC
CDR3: CASSDEQGLNYGYTF

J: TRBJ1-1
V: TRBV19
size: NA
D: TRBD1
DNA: TGTGCCAGCCTAGGGGGACAGGGAGACACTGAAGCTTTCTTT
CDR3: CASLGGQGDTEAFF

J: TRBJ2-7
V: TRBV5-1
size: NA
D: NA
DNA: TGCGCCAGCAGCTTGGCGGGCAGGGGATACGAGCAGTACTTC
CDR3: CASSLAGRGYEQYF

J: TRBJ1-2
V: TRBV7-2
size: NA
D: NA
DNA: TGTGCCAGCAGCGAAAGATCCGGGACTCTAGTCGATGGCTACACCTTC
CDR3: CASSERSGTLVDGYTF

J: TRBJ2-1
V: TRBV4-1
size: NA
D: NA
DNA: TGCGCCAGCAGCCAATCCCTCCCTGAGCAGTTCTTC
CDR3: CASSQSLPEQFF

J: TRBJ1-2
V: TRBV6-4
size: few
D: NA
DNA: TGTGCCAGCAGTTACCATCAGGGGAGAGGCTACACCTTC
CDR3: CASSYHQGRGYTF

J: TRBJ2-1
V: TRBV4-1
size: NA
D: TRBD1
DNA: TGCGCCAGCAGCCACGTACGGGACAGCAACCCCTACAATGAGCAGTTCTTC
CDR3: CASSHVRDSNPYNEQFF

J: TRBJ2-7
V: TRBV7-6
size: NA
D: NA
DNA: TGTGCCAGCAGCCACCAACTAGCCCACTACGAGCAGTACTTC
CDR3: CASSHQLAHYEQYF

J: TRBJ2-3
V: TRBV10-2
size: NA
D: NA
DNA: TGCGCCAGCAGTGTTGAGGCCAGCACAGATACGCAGTATTTT
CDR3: CASSVEASTDTQYF

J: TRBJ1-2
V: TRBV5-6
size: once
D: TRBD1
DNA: TGTGCCAGCAGCTCCTCGGACAGGGACTATGGCTACACCTTC
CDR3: CASSSSDRDYGYTF

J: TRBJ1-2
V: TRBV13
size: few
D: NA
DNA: TGTGCCAGCACCACATCCGGGGAAGGACTATATGGCTACACCTTC
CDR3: CASTTSGEGLYGYTF

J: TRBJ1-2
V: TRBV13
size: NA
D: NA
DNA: TGTGCCAGCAGCTTAGGACTGGGCCTCCAGAACTATGGCTACACCTTC
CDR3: CASSLGLGLQNYGYTF

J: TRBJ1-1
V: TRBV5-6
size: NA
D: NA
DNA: TGTGCCAGCAGCCTAATCTGGGGGCAAACTGAAGCTTTCTTT
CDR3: CASSLIWGQTEAFF

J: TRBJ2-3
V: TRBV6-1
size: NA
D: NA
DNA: TGTGCCAGCAGTGAACGGTCTAAGGACATCCCAGATACGCAGTATTTT
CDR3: CASSERSKDIPDTQYF

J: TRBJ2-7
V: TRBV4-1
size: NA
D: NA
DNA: TGCGCCAGCAGCCTCCGGGACACCAACTACGAGCAGTACTTC
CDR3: CASSLRDTNYEQYF

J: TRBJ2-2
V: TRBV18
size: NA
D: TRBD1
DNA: TGTGCCAGCTCACCGAGGGACAGGGCCGGCACCGGGGAGCTGTTTTTT
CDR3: CASSPRDRAGTGELFF

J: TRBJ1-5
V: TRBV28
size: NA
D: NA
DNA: TGTGCCAGCAGCCCGGGTCCTTCAATTAATCAGCCCCAGCATTTT
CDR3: CASSPGPSINQPQHF

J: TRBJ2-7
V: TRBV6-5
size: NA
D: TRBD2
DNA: TGTGCCAGCAGTTACTACGGTAGCGGGAGAGGGTACGAGCAGTACTTC
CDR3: CASSYYGSGRGYEQYF